This T cell receptor beta chain was identified in a study of OX40 agonist ivuxolimab in advanced cancers. Assay used: immunoSEQ multiplex PCR; TCRdb lists only in-frame clones, some missing. The data hold some 94,000 clones, with more than 95% observed a single time. The CDR3 covers 15 residues. Trimming at V came to 3 bases and at J to 5 bases, leaving 8 bases not matched to a gene. The germline CDR1 and CDR2 sequences are LGHNA and YNFKEQ. Specimen: CD4+ or CD8+ T cells sorted from blood, collected in a trial of the OX40 agonist ivuxolimab. The chain employs TRBV4-2 and TRBJ2-7, with 9 bases matching TRBD1. The sequence was obtained from an adult with an advanced solid tumor such as melanoma, head and neck, liver or kidney cancer. The CDR3 region is CASSHIQGAGNEQYF. The CDR3 DNA reads TGTGCCAGCAGCCATATACAGGGGGCGGGCAACGAGCAGTACTTC.